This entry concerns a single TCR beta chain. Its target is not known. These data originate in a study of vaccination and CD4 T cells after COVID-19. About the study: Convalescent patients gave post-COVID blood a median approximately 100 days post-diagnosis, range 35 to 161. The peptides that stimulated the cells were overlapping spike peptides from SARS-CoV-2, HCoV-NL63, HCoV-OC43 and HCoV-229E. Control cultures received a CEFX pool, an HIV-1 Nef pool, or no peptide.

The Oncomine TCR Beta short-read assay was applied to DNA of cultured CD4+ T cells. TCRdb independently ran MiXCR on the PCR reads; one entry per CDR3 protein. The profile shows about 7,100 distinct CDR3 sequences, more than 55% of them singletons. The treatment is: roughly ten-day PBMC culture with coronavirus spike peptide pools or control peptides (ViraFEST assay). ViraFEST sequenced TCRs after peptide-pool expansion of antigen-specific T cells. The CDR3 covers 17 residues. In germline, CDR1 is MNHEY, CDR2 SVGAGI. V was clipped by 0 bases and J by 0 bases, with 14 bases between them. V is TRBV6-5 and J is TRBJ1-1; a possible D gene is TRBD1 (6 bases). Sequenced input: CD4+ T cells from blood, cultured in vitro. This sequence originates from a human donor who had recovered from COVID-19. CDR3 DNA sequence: TGTGCCAGCAGTTACTCGATGCGGGGGGCGATGAACACTGAAGCTTTCTTT. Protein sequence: CASSYSMRGAMNTEAFF.